The T cell receptor beta chain under discussion was sequenced for a study of cytomegalovirus exposure and HLA in healthy donors. On this clone itself: Its antigen is unidentified.

Overall study findings and caveats: What a later analysis showed was that several of the most significant clusters appeared linked to common viral pathogens. The HLA-A and HLA-B alleles of most subjects were reportedly predicted accurately from TCR beta sequences. TCR beta chains numbering some 150 were designated cytomegalovirus-associated.

Healthy bone marrow donors made up the donor group. The PCR had 60 Vbeta and 13 Jbeta primers. The data were produced by immunoSEQ multiplex PCR, yet TCRdb's version contains in-frame clones alone and is incomplete. The sample lists approximately 81,000 clones, approximately 69% occurring once. The receptor comes from a man aged 35 to 55 in good health and CMV-seropositive. Sample: PBMCs.

The CDR3 region is CASSPSLRNQPQHF. The DNA of the CDR3 is TGTGCCAGCAGCCCGAGCCTACGGAATCAGCCCCAGCATTTT. The genes are TRBV28 and TRBJ1-5; D remains ambiguous. The CDR3 is made up of 14 amino acids. The ends were cut back, 6 bases at V and 4 bases at J, with 13 bases in the middle. Germline loops: CDR1 MDHEN, CDR2 SYDVKM.